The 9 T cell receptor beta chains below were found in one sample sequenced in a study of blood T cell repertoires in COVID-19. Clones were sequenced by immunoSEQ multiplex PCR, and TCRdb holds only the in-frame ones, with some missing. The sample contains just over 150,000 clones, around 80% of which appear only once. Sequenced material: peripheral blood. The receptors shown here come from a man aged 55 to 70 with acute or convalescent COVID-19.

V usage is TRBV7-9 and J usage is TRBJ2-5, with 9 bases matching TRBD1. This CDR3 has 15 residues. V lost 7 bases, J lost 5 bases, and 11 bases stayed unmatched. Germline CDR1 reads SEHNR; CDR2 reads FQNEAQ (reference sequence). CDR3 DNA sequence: TGTGCCAGCAATTCAGCAGGGACAGGGAGGGAGACCCAGTACTTC. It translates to CASNSAGTGRETQYF.

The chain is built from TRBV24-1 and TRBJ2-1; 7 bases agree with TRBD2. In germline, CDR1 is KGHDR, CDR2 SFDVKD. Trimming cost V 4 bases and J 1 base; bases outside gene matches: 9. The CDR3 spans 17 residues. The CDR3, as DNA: TGTGCCACCAGTGACCCCTTTGGCGGGGGTTCCTACAATGAGCAGTTCTTC. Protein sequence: CATSDPFGGGSYNEQFF.

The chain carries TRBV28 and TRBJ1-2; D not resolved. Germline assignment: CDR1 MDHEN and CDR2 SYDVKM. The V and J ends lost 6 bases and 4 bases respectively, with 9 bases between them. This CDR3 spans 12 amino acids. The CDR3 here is CASSPFSYGYTF. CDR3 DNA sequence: TGTGCCAGCAGCCCTTTTTCCTATGGCTACACCTTC.

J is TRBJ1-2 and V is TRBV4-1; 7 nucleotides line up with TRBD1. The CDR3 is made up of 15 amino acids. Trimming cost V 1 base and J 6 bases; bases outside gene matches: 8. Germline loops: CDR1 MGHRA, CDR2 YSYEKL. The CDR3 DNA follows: TGCGCCAGCAGCCAAGCAAACCGGGACAGAGATGGCTACACCTTC. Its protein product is CASSQANRDRDGYTF.

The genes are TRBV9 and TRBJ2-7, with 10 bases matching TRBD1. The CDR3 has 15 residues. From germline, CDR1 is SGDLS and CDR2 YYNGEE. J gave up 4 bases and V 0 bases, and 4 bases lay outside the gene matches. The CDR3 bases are TGTGCCAGCAGCGTAGGTGTGGGACAGGGGTACGAGCAGTACTTC. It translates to CASSVGVGQGYEQYF.

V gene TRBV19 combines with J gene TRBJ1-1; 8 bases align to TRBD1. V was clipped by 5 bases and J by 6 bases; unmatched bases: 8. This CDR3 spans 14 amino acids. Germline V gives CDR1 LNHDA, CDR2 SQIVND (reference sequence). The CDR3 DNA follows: TGTGCCAGTAGTGCCCCGGGACAGGTGTCTGAAGCTTTCTTT. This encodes CASSAPGQVSEAFF.

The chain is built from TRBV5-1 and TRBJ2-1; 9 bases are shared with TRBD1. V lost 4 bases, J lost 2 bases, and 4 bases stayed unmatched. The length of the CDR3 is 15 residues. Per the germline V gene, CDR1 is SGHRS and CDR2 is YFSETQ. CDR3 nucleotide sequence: TGCGCCAGCAGCGGAACAGGGGGCCCCTACAATGAGCAGTTCTTC. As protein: CASSGTGGPYNEQFF. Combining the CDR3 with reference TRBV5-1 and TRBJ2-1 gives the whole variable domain KAGVTQTPRYLIKTRGQQVTLSCSPISGHRSVSWYQQTPGQGLQFLFEYFSETQRNKGNFPGRFSGRQFSNSRSEMNVSTLELGDSALYLCASSGTGGPYNEQFFGPGTRLTVL.

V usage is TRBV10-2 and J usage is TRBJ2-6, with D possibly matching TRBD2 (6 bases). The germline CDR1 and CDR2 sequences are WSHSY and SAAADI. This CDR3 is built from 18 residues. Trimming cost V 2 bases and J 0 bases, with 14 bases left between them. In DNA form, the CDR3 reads TGCGCCAGCAGTGAGCACCGGGACTTTCTCTCTGGGGCCAACGTCCTGACTTTC. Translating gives CASSEHRDFLSGANVLTF.

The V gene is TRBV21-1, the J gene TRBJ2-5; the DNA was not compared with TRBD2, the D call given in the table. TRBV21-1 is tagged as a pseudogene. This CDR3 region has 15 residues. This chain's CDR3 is CASNSTSGGEETQYF. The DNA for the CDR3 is TGTGCCAGCAACTCGACTAGCGGGGGTGAAGAGACCCAGTACTTC.